The rows below give T cell receptor beta chains drawn from one sample of a study of a mutant IDH1 vaccine in newly diagnosed glioma. Clones were read by immunoSEQ multiplex PCR, and TCRdb kept only the in-frame ones, dropping some. The sample holds 50,000 to 65,000 clones; around 80% are singletons and the top ten take 1.5% to 2%. The starting material was PBMCs, obtained from a glioma patient treated with radiotherapy, temozolomide or both. All receptors derive from a middle-aged woman with glioma. CDR3s include the opening cysteine and the closing phenylalanine or tryptophan. A D gene is named only where the DNA matches it firmly. Clone sizes are given selectively: once, few, many, or a class where the clone is expanded.

V,size,J,D,CDR3,DNA
TRBV5-1,-,TRBJ2-1,TRBD1,CASTPGTGTIEQFF,TGCGCCAGCACTCCCGGGACAGGGACTATTGAGCAGTTCTTC
TRBV19,-,TRBJ1-4,-,CASSSSENEKLFF,TGTGCCAGTAGTTCTTCGGAGAATGAAAAACTGTTTTTT
TRBV7-2,-,TRBJ1-5,-,CASSPGWDQPQHF,TGTGCCAGCAGCCCAGGGTGGGATCAGCCCCAGCATTTT
TRBV29-1,-,TRBJ1-2,-,CSVVVPMGGPHGYTF,TGCAGCGTTGTTGTTCCGATGGGGGGGCCACATGGCTACACCTTC
TRBV19,few,TRBJ1-2,-,CASSDETRTF,TGTGCCAGTAGTGACGAGACGCGTACCTTC
TRBV10-3,-,TRBJ2-5,-,CAISDTREEETQYF,TGTGCCATCAGTGATACAAGAGAAGAGGAGACCCAGTACTTC
TRBV6-6,-,TRBJ2-7,-,CASRIGLDEQYF,TGTGCCAGCAGAATCGGTTTGGACGAGCAGTACTTC
TRBV11-2,-,TRBJ2-1,-,CASSPPELDEQFF,TGTGCCAGCAGCCCCCCTGAGCTCGATGAGCAGTTCTTC
TRBV29-1,-,TRBJ1-2,-,CSVVLAGIYGYTF,TGCAGCGTTGTTTTGGCAGGGATCTATGGCTACACCTTC
TRBV4-3,-,TRBJ2-1,-,CASSQDPLAGGDEQFF,TGCGCCAGCAGCCAAGATCCGCTTGCCGGGGGCGATGAGCAGTTCTTC
TRBV19,-,TRBJ1-2,TRBD1,CASSVDRAGGYTF,TGTGCCAGTAGTGTTGACAGGGCGGGTGGCTACACCTTC
TRBV6-1,-,TRBJ1-2,-,CASSGRTGYGYTF,TGTGCCAGCAGTGGCCGAACGGGCTATGGCTACACCTTC
TRBV5-4,-,TRBJ1-3,-,CASSSAQGKNTIYF,TGTGCCAGCAGCTCCGCACAGGGCAAGAACACCATATATTTT
TRBV7-9,-,TRBJ2-7,TRBD2,CASSETSGGANEQYF,TGTGCCAGCAGCGAGACCAGCGGGGGGGCCAACGAGCAGTACTTC
TRBV20-1,-,TRBJ2-3,-,CSAPSTDTQYF,TGCAGTGCCCCTAGCACAGATACGCAGTATTTT
TRBV7-4,-,TRBJ2-7,TRBD2,CASSSRLAGSCEQYF,TGTGCCAGCAGCTCTAGACTAGCGGGGAGCTGCGAGCAGTACTTC
TRBV6-5,-,TRBJ1-1,-,CASSDLNTEAFF,TGTGCCAGCAGTGACTTAAACACTGAAGCTTTCTTT
TRBV5-1,-,TRBJ1-1,-,CASSSLQGTEAFF,TGCGCCAGCAGCAGCCTACAGGGCACTGAAGCTTTCTTT
TRBV27,-,TRBJ1-2,TRBD1,CASSEDRDGGYTF,TGTGCCAGCAGTGAGGACAGGGACGGTGGCTACACCTTC
TRBV27,few,TRBJ1-1,-,CASTPQGGVNTEAFF,TGTGCCAGCACCCCCCAAGGAGGAGTGAACACTGAAGCTTTCTTT
TRBV5-5,-,TRBJ2-2,TRBD1,CASSPQQGRFAGELFF,TGTGCCAGCAGCCCCCAACAGGGGCGCTTCGCCGGGGAGCTGTTTTTT
TRBV6-1,-,TRBJ1-2,-,CASSETWGDAGYTF,TGTGCCAGCAGCGAGACCTGGGGGGACGCTGGCTACACCTTC
TRBV13,-,TRBJ2-7,-,CASSLLTGRYEQYF,TGTGCCAGCAGCTTATTAACAGGGAGGTACGAGCAGTACTTC
TRBV7-9,few,TRBJ1-2,-,CASSFIDYGYTF,TGTGCCAGCAGCTTCATCGACTATGGCTACACCTTC
TRBV4-3,-,TRBJ1-3,-,CASSQDLRSLSGNTIYF,TGCGCCAGCAGCCAAGATCTAAGGTCACTCTCTGGAAACACCATATATTTT
TRBV2,-,TRBJ1-6,-,CASCRLGSPLHF,TGTGCCAGCTGCAGGCTGGGTTCACCCCTCCACTTT
TRBV2,-,TRBJ1-5,-,CASQGSGQPQHF,TGTGCCAGCCAGGGGTCGGGTCAGCCCCAGCATTTT
TRBV10-3,-,TRBJ2-1,TRBD2,CAIRAGEGDEQFF,TGTGCCATCAGGGCGGGGGAAGGTGATGAGCAGTTCTTC
TRBV2,few,TRBJ2-5,-,CASSGQGMETQYF,TGTGCCAGCAGTGGGCAGGGGATGGAGACCCAGTACTTC
TRBV30,-,TRBJ2-5,-,CAWSVGGGRRETQYF,TGTGCCTGGAGTGTCGGCGGGGGCCGAAGAGAGACCCAGTACTTC
TRBV5-1,few,TRBJ2-2,-,CASSLRKSDTGELFF,TGCGCCAGCAGCTTGAGAAAGTCTGACACCGGGGAGCTGTTTTTT
TRBV4-3,-,TRBJ2-4,TRBD1,CASSSRQGMNIQYF,TGCGCCAGCAGCAGCCGACAGGGGATGAACATTCAGTACTTC
TRBV30,-,TRBJ1-6,-,CAWSEGRPSPLHF,TGTGCCTGGAGTGAGGGGCGGCCTTCACCCCTCCACTTT
TRBV11-1,few,TRBJ1-6,TRBD1,CASSHYGTDNSPLHF,TGTGCCAGCAGCCACTACGGGACAGACAATTCACCCCTCCACTTT
TRBV10-1,-,TRBJ1-1,-,CASSEGGLTEAFF,TGCGCCAGCAGTGAGGGGGGCTTGACTGAAGCTTTCTTT
TRBV7-2,-,TRBJ1-1,-,CASSSHPNTEAFF,TGTGCCAGCAGCTCACACCCGAACACTGAAGCTTTCTTT
TRBV27,-,TRBJ2-6,-,CASSLWAGPGANVLTF,TGTGCCAGCAGTTTATGGGCAGGGCCCGGGGCCAACGTCCTGACTTTC